This entry features one TCR beta chain sequence. This may be a read error: a much more frequent sequence differs by one nucleotide. The sample has other DNA sequences that encode this CDR3 too. Germline V gene data show CDR1 as SGHAT and CDR2 as FQNNGV. The CDR3 contains 18 residues. This specimen comes from a study of shared clonotypes between healthy human individuals. The data were produced by immunoSEQ multiplex PCR, yet TCRdb's version contains in-frame clones alone and is incomplete. Of fewer than 550,000 clones detected, roughly 79% appear once; the ten largest clones hold about an eighth. This chain uses TRBV11-2 with TRBJ2-6, with 10 bases that match TRBD1. This clonotype was obtained from a woman in her forties in good health. Some clones in this sample may be carry-over from other donors' samples. The sample comprised PBMCs. The CDR3 protein is CASSSVRDRGYGANVLTF. The CDR3 coding sequence is TGTGCTAGCAGCTCCGTCCGGGACAGGGGTTATGGGGCCAACGTCCTGACTTTC.